The following is a T cell receptor beta chain sequence with its context. The data belong to a study of blood T cells in healthy people across ages. V lost 2 bases to trimming and J lost 5 bases, with 14 bases between them. Germline values: CDR1 DFQATT, CDR2 SNEGSKA (reference sequence). The CDR3 has 14 amino acids. PCR was performed a second time for about 6 to 12 cycles using a sample-barcoded 5' primer and a J-beta primer mix. MiXCR was run by TCRdb on the 5' RACE reads, yielding one entry per CDR3 protein. The sample holds about 830,000 distinct CDR3 sequences, around 62% seen once. Drawn from each donor were ten milliliters of peripheral blood. Total RNA, at least 5.5 micrograms per sample, came from PBMCs.

Sequenced: blood. The sequence was obtained from a man younger than 45 in good health. The chain employs TRBV20-1 and TRBJ2-3; D remains unclear. The CDR3 sequence is CSARLQSRVDTQYF. Written as DNA, the CDR3 is TGCAGTGCTAGACTTCAATCTAGGGTAGATACGCAGTATTTT.